Listed here are 24 T cell receptor beta chains from one sample, sequenced in a study of PD-L1 blockade in urothelial cancer. This table comes from immunoSEQ multiplex PCR, and its TCRdb copy is limited to in-frame clones, with some not included. The repertoire consists of over 65,000 clones, with under 90% occurring once and the leading ten covering approximately 5%. Specimen: PBMCs, collected around atezolizumab (anti-PD-L1) treatment. The receptors were sampled from a man aged 70 or older with urothelial cancer.

This clone was detected a few times. This sequence joins TRBV10-2 and TRBJ1-3, with 8 bases identical to TRBD1. CDR3 length equals 16 residues. V lost 8 bases, J lost 4 bases, and 13 bases stayed unmatched. Germline assignment: CDR1 WSHSY and CDR2 SAAADI. The CDR3, as DNA: TGCGCCAGCCGCCGAGGACAGGGAATTTTCGGAAACACCATATATTTT. Amino acids: CASRRGQGIFGNTIYF.

The chain joins TRBV14 to TRBJ2-1; 9 bases agree with TRBD2. CDR1 is SGHDN and CDR2 is FVKESK in the germline V gene. Germline trimming cut 2 bases from V and 4 bases from J; bases unmatched to any gene: 6. The CDR3 covers 16 residues. Here the CDR3 reads CASSQTAGGPYNEQFF. The DNA of the CDR3 is TGTGCCAGCAGCCAAACAGCGGGAGGACCTTACAATGAGCAGTTCTTC.

V and J are TRBV7-3 and TRBJ2-2; D unclear. Germline CDR1 is SGHTA and CDR2 is FQGTGA. The length of the CDR3 is 13 residues. The ends were cut back, 5 bases at V and 4 bases at J, with 8 bases in the middle. Here the CDR3 reads CASSPPGTGELFF. CDR3 nucleotides: TGTGCCAGCAGCCCTCCGGGCACCGGGGAGCTGTTTTTT.

The rearrangement uses TRBV6-5 and TRBJ2-7; D might be TRBD1 (6 bases). Trimming removed 5 bases at V and 2 bases at J, with 16 bases between. The CDR3 extends over 15 amino acids. Germline V lookup: CDR1 MNHEY, CDR2 SVGAGI. This CDR3 is CASSSPRGSPYEQYF. In DNA, the CDR3 is TGTGCCAGCAGTAGCCCCAGGGGAAGCCCCTACGAGCAGTACTTC.

This clone was recorded a few times. The genes are TRBV4-1 and TRBJ2-2; 12 bases map to TRBD2. Germline assignment: CDR1 MGHRA and CDR2 YSYEKL. Trimming removed 4 bases from V and 2 bases from J; junction bases left unmatched: 8. The CDR3 sequence is 18 residues long. CDR3 sequence reads: CASSLLQGLAGNTGELFF. Here the CDR3 DNA reads TGCGCCAGCAGCCTTTTGCAGGGACTAGCGGGCAACACCGGGGAGCTGTTTTTT.

This clone was picked up one time. The chain employs TRBV6-1 and TRBJ2-5; maybe TRBD2 (5 bases). CDR1 and CDR2 (germline): MNHNS, SASEGT. Deletions cut 5 bases from V and 8 bases from J, with 18 bases between. This CDR3 has 14 amino acids. The CDR3 DNA sequence: TGTGCCAGCAGTCCCCTCGGGGTTCGAAGAACCCAGTACTTC. Translating gives CASSPLGVRRTQYF.

The chain joins TRBV4-2 to TRBJ2-5, with 9 bases lining up with TRBD1. Germline trimming cut 0 bases from V and 2 bases from J; bases unmatched to any gene: 4. CDR3 size: 16 residues. Germline CDR1 LGHNA, CDR2 YNFKEQ. The CDR3 sequence: CASSQDRGQGQETQYF. In DNA, the CDR3 is TGTGCCAGCAGCCAAGATAGGGGACAGGGACAAGAGACCCAGTACTTC.

This clone was seen just once. The gene calls are TRBV11-2 and TRBJ1-2; possibly TRBD1 for D (6 bases). The length of the CDR3 is 12 residues. The germline V gene encodes CDR1 SGHAT and CDR2 FQNNGV. The ends were cut back, 5 bases at V and 5 bases at J, with 9 bases in the middle. For the CDR3, the DNA is TGTGCCAGCAGCCCACAGGGATATGGCTACACCTTC. This codes for CASSPQGYGYTF.

The V gene is TRBV11-2, the J gene TRBJ2-1, with D tentatively TRBD1 (6 bases). V lost 1 base to trimming and J lost 0 bases, with 16 bases between them. CDR3 length: 18 amino acids. The germline gives CDR1 SGHAT, CDR2 FQNNGV. CDR3 sequence (DNA): TGTGCCAGCAGCTTAGTTCCCGACAGGTGGGACTCCTACAATGAGCAGTTCTTC. Translation gives CASSLVPDRWDSYNEQFF.

The rearrangement uses TRBV5-1 and TRBJ2-3; D not resolved. Deletions cut 0 bases from V and 2 bases from J, with 4 bases between. The CDR3 loop spans 13 amino acids. Germline CDR1 is SGHRS and CDR2 is YFSETQ. CDR3 protein: CASSLGHTDTQYF. For the CDR3, the DNA is TGCGCCAGCAGCTTGGGGCACACAGATACGCAGTATTTT.

This clone turned up a few times. The gene calls are TRBV28 and TRBJ2-2; D not certain. V gave up 3 bases and J gave up 5 bases, with 7 bases separating them. Germline assignment: CDR1 MDHEN and CDR2 SYDVKM. The CDR3 length is 13 residues. CDR3 amino acids: CASSFPVTGELFF. In DNA form, the CDR3 reads TGTGCCAGCAGTTTCCCCGTTACCGGGGAGCTGTTTTTT.

This clone was counted a single time. The chain combines TRBV5-6 with TRBJ2-1; 8 positions agree with TRBD2. Germline CDR1 SGHDT, CDR2 YYEEEE. V shed 2 bases and J 6 bases; nucleotides not matched to a gene: 1. The CDR3 loop spans 13 amino acids. CDR3 coding DNA: TGTGCCAGCAGCTTTGGGACTAGCAATGAGCAGTTCTTC. Translated, it gives CASSFGTSNEQFF.

The DNA for the CDR3 is TGTGCCAGTAGTGATTTCGCGGGAGGGCGGAGTGAGCAGTTCTTC. Translating it yields CASSDFAGGRSEQFF. V and J are TRBV19 and TRBJ2-1; TRBD2 aligns across 9 bases. This CDR3 contains 15 residues. Germline V CDR1 and CDR2: LNHDA, SQIVND (reference sequence). The J segment lost 9 bases and the V segment lost 5 bases, leaving 11 bases of the junction unmatched.

This chain uses TRBV15 with TRBJ2-5; 7 bases are a match to TRBD2. Germline V gene lookup returns CDR1 LNHNV and CDR2 YYDKDF (reference sequence). The CDR3 is made up of 15 amino acids. With V trimmed by 0 bases and J by 2 bases, 3 bases remained unmatched. CDR3 in DNA: TGTGCCACCAGCAGAGACGGGAGGCAACAAGAGACCCAGTACTTC. Protein sequence: CATSRDGRQQETQYF. The complete variable domain, with remaining parts taken from reference TRBV15 and TRBJ2-5, reads DAMVIQNPRYQVTQFGKPVTLSCSQTLNHNVMYWYQQKSSQAPKLLFHYYDKDFNNEADTPDNFQSRRPNTSFCFLDIRSPGLGDTAMYLCATSRDGRQQETQYFGPGTRLLVL.

CDR3: CASSLERSAGDTQYF. The CDR3 bases are TGCGCCAGCAGCTTGGAACGTTCCGCAGGAGATACGCAGTATTTT. V and J are TRBV5-1 and TRBJ2-3; D remains unclear. V lost 0 bases to trimming and J lost 5 bases, with 13 bases between them. The CDR3 spans 15 residues. Per the germline V gene, CDR1 is SGHRS and CDR2 is YFSETQ.

The chain combines TRBV7-9 with TRBJ2-3, with D possibly being TRBD2 (5 bases). The CDR3 extends over 17 amino acids. Trimming removed 1 base at V and 5 bases at J, with 19 bases between. CDR1 and CDR2 from the germline V gene are SEHNR and FQNEAQ (reference sequence). As DNA, the CDR3 is TGTGCCAGCAGCTTAGTGGGATCTAGCCTTAGTGGAGATACGCAGTATTTT. This translates into CASSLVGSSLSGDTQYF.

This clone occurred once. This chain links TRBV27 with TRBJ2-1; 9 nucleotides align to TRBD1. Germline-derived CDR1 and CDR2 are MNHEY and SMNVEV (reference sequence). The CDR3 sequence is 16 residues long. V shed 3 bases and J 1 base; nucleotides not matched to a gene: 4. The CDR3 nucleotides are TGTGCCAGCAGTTTGACCGGGACAGGGTCCTACAATGAGCAGTTCTTC. Translation: CASSLTGTGSYNEQFF.

This clone was seen a single time. The chain has TRBV7-8 and TRBJ2-7, with a weak D call TRBD1 (6 bases). The CDR3 is 15 amino acids. CDR1 SGHVS and CDR2 FQNEAQ come from the germline V gene. Deletions cut 6 bases from V and 2 bases from J, with 17 bases between. The CDR3 sequence: CASSPGQLGPYEQYF. The CDR3 coding sequence is TGTGCCAGCAGTCCAGGACAGTTAGGGCCCTACGAGCAGTACTTC.

The gene calls are TRBV28 and TRBJ1-5; TRBD1 might be the D (6 bases). Trimming shortened V by 4 bases and J by 6 bases, and 10 bases separated the two germline ends. The CDR3 is 13 residues long. Germline-derived CDR1 and CDR2 are MDHEN and SYDVKM. The CDR3 reads CASSSWGLQPQHF. CDR3 nucleotide sequence: TGTGCCAGCAGTTCCTGGGGGCTTCAGCCCCAGCATTTT.

V and J are TRBV7-2 and TRBJ2-2; 10 bases fit TRBD2. This CDR3 has 16 amino acids. Per germline, CDR1 SGHTA and CDR2 FQGNSA. V lost 5 bases and J lost 4; bases outside the gene matches: 7. The CDR3 region is CASSRTSGRATGELFF. CDR3 DNA: TGTGCCAGCAGCCGTACCAGCGGGAGGGCCACCGGGGAGCTGTTTTTT.

This rearrangement joins TRBV27 to TRBJ2-3, with D perhaps matching TRBD2 (6 bases). The CDR3 is 15 amino acids. Trimming took off 3 bases at V and 2 bases at J, with 12 bases between the two ends. The germline gives CDR1 MNHEY, CDR2 SMNVEV (reference sequence). CDR3 protein: CASSFGGYSTDTQYF. In DNA, the CDR3 is TGTGCCAGCAGTTTTGGGGGGTACTCCACAGATACGCAGTATTTT.

This sequence joins TRBV7-3 and TRBJ2-1; the D is unclear. The germline CDR1 and CDR2 sequences are SGHTA and FQGTGA. This CDR3 region has 18 residues. V was shortened by 6 bases and J by 0 bases, with 21 bases between the two germline ends. CDR3 sequence: CASSSSLLSKSSYNEQFF. CDR3 nucleotide sequence: TGTGCCAGCAGTTCATCCCTTCTAAGCAAAAGCTCCTACAATGAGCAGTTCTTC. The whole variable domain, remainder taken from reference TRBV7-3 and TRBJ2-1, is GAGVSQTPSNKVTEKGKYVELRCDPISGHTALYWYRQSLGQGPEFLIYFQGTGAADDSGLPNDRFFAVRPEGSVSTLKIQRTERGDSAVYLCASSSSLLSKSSYNEQFFGPGTRLTVL.

This chain joins TRBV6-6 and TRBJ2-1, with 8 bases aligning to TRBD2. Trimming removed 7 bases from V and 0 bases from J; junction bases left unmatched: 5. The CDR3 has 15 residues. The germline CDR1 and CDR2 sequences are MNHNY and SVGAGI (reference sequence). The DNA of the CDR3 is TGTGCCAGCATTGAGCGGGAGAGCTCCTACAATGAGCAGTTCTTC. It translates to CASIERESSYNEQFF.

The gene calls are TRBV18 and TRBJ1-4; a weak D match, TRBD1 (6 bases). V dropped 4 bases and J dropped 8 bases, with 11 bases sitting between them. This CDR3 is 13 amino acids long. The germline V gene has CDR1 KGHSH and CDR2 LQKENI. CDR3 in amino acids: CASSRGLEEKLFF. CDR3 DNA: TGTGCCAGCTCACGGGGGCTGGAGGAAAAACTGTTTTTT.